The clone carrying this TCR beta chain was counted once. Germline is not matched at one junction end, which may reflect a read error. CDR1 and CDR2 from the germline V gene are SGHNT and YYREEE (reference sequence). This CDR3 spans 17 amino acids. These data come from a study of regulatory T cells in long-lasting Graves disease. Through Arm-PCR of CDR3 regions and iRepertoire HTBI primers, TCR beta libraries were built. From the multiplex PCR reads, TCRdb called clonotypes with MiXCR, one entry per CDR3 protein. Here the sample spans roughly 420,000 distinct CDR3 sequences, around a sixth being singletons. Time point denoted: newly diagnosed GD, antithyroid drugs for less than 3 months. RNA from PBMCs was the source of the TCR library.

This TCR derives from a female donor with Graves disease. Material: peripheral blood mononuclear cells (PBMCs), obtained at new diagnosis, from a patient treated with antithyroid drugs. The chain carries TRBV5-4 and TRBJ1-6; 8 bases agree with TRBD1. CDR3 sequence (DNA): TGTGCCAGCAGCTTGGGGGCCGGACAGGGTGGGCATTCACCCCCCCACTTT. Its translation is CASSLGAGQGGHSPPHF.